This T cell receptor beta chain was identified during a study of T-cell reconstitution after alpha-beta-depleted transplantation in children. V lost 5 bases to trimming and J lost 3 bases, with 14 bases between them. CDR3 size: 15 residues. Germline CDR1 and CDR2: SGHVS and FNYEAQ. This clonotype appeared a few times. It was with unique molecular identifiers that the TCRbeta library was prepared. One entry per CDR3 protein, called by TCRdb with MiXCR from the PCR reads. Of a few hundred thousand distinct CDR3 sequences detected, around 9.7% appear once; the ten largest clones hold 5.1%. The chain recombines TRBV7-6 with TRBJ2-1, with D perhaps assigned TRBD1 or TRBD2 (5 bases each). The sequencing here drew on PBMCs from the stem cell graft donor, taken from the stem cell graft. The receptor was isolated from a human donor who donated a stem cell graft to a child with SCID. The DNA for the CDR3 is TGTGCCAGCAGCCCTGGACATGGACTCTACAATGAGCAGTTCTTC. This translates into CASSPGHGLYNEQFF.